The T cell receptor (beta chain) described here comes from a study of OX40 agonist ivuxolimab in advanced cancers. In the study overall: Intravenous ivuxolimab at 0.01 to 10 mg/kg was given to patients every 2 weeks. Patients undergoing dose escalation presented with hepatocellular carcinoma, melanoma, renal cell or head and neck cancer.

Produced via immunoSEQ multiplex PCR; TCRdb's table is partial and in-frame only. In the table there are 80,000 to 90,000 clones, roughly 80% of which are singletons. About this clone: Its antigen is still unknown.

Autoimmune disease history or systemic immunosuppression was exclusionary. Notes on the study in general: Clonal expansion was seen in CD4+ and CD8+ blood T cells by week 6 at 0.1 to 3.0 mg/kg.

The sample was CD4+ or CD8+ T cells sorted from blood, taken in a trial of the OX40 agonist ivuxolimab. The clonotype was recovered from an adult with an advanced solid tumor such as melanoma, head and neck, liver or kidney cancer.

CDR3 sequence reads: CASSLAGTGDYEQYF. The CDR3 DNA sequence: TGTGCCAGCAGTTTAGCAGGGACAGGGGATTACGAGCAGTACTTC. The chain combines TRBV28 with TRBJ2-7; 10 bases map to TRBD1. This CDR3 comprises 15 residues. V lost 2 bases, J lost 4 bases, and 5 bases stayed unmatched. Germline V gene sequence: CDR1 MDHEN, CDR2 SYDVKM.